These T cell receptor beta chains were read from a single sample in a study of STAT5B mutations in CD4+ large granular lymphocyte leukemia. The protocol was immunoSEQ multiplex PCR, while the TCRdb copy is restricted to in-frame clones and leaves out a portion. Of 30,000 to 40,000 clones listed, under 85% are singletons. Sequencing used CD4+ T cells from blood buffy coats. Receptor source: a human donor in good health. The CDR3 runs from the conserved cysteine through the conserved F or W. The D gene is left open where the match is weak. Clone size is given for some rows only: seen once, a few or many times, or a class if the clone is expanded.

abundance	j_gene	d_gene	v_gene	CDR3nt	CDR3aa
NA	TRBJ2-3	TRBD2	TRBV18	TGTGCCAGCTCACCACCGACTAGCGGGAGTTCTGGAGATACGCAGTATTTT	CASSPPTSGSSGDTQYF
NA	TRBJ1-4	NA	TRBV28	TGTGCCAGCAGTTTTGTCGGAAAACTGTTTTTT	CASSFVGKLFF
NA	TRBJ2-3	NA	TRBV7-8	TGTGCCAGCAGCTTTACAGAGAAAGATACGCAGTATTTT	CASSFTEKDTQYF
NA	TRBJ2-5	NA	TRBV5-1	TGCGCCAGCAGCTTGGGACAGGAAGAGACCCAGTACTTC	CASSLGQEETQYF
NA	TRBJ1-1	NA	TRBV12-5	TGTGCTAGTGCCCCCTATGGCGCTGAAGCTTTCTTT	CASAPYGAEAFF
NA	TRBJ2-4	TRBD2	TRBV4-1	TGCGCCAGCAGCCAAGAGGGGACTAGCGGGTCCCTAGCCAAAAACATTCAGTACTTC	CASSQEGTSGSLAKNIQYF
NA	TRBJ2-7	TRBD1	TRBV18	TGTGCCAGCTCACGCGGGACAGGGGATTCCTACGAGCAGTACTTC	CASSRGTGDSYEQYF
NA	TRBJ2-3	NA	TRBV7-2	TGTGCCAGCAGCTTAACCGGAACAGATACGCAGTATTTT	CASSLTGTDTQYF
NA	TRBJ1-4	NA	TRBV5-8	TGTGCCAGCAGCTTGGACAGTGGTGACGAAAAACTGTTTTTT	CASSLDSGDEKLFF
few	TRBJ1-1	NA	TRBV7-9	TGTGCCAGCAGCTTACTTGGGGGCACTGAAGCTTTCTTT	CASSLLGGTEAFF
few	TRBJ1-2	NA	TRBV19	TGTGCCAGTATCAGCAGGGGTGGATCTTCTAACTATGGCTACACCTTC	CASISRGGSSNYGYTF
NA	TRBJ2-3	TRBD2	TRBV14	TGTGCCAGCAGCCAGGGGACTAGCGGGGTCACAGATACGCAGTATTTT	CASSQGTSGVTDTQYF
few	TRBJ1-1	NA	TRBV7-7	TGTGCTAGCAGCCCCTCCGGTGGGGACACTGAAGCTTTCTTT	CASSPSGGDTEAFF
NA	TRBJ1-2	TRBD1	TRBV10-3	TGTGCCGCCTCGCAGGGGGACGGCGGCTACACCTTC	CAASQGDGGYTF
few	TRBJ1-5	NA	TRBV4-1	TGCGCCAGCAGCCAAGATGGGGGGTATAGCAATCAGCCCCAGCATTTT	CASSQDGGYSNQPQHF
NA	TRBJ2-1	NA	TRBV7-8	TGTGCCAGCAGCTTAATTGTAGGCGGTGAGCAGTTCTTC	CASSLIVGGEQFF
NA	TRBJ2-2	TRBD2	TRBV5-1	TGCGCCAGCAGGGGAACAGCGGGAAGTTTAACCGGGGAGCTGTTTTTT	CASRGTAGSLTGELFF
NA	TRBJ2-3	TRBD2	TRBV6-1	TGTGCCAGCAGTGAAGCGGCTAGCGGGGGGCCGGATACGCAGTATTTT	CASSEAASGGPDTQYF
few	TRBJ1-2	NA	TRBV9	TGTGCCAGCAGCGTAGTAGCAGGGGTTTATGGCTACACCTTC	CASSVVAGVYGYTF
NA	TRBJ1-2	NA	TRBV7-2	TGTGCCAGCAGCTTCCAGGCGCTTGGCTACACCTTC	CASSFQALGYTF
NA	TRBJ2-7	TRBD1	TRBV6-4	TGTGCCAGCACTTTTACCGGACAGGGTTACGAGCAGTACTTC	CASTFTGQGYEQYF
once	TRBJ2-7	NA	TRBV18	TGTGCCAGCTCACCATTGGGGGGGCCATACGAGCAGTACTTC	CASSPLGGPYEQYF
NA	TRBJ2-5	TRBD2	TRBV10-3	TGTGCCGCACGGGCCTTAGCGGGGGGACAGGAGACCCAGTACTTC	CAARALAGGQETQYF
NA	TRBJ2-3	NA	TRBV2	TGTGCCAGCAGTGATGATTGGCAGGGCACAGATACGCAGTATTTT	CASSDDWQGTDTQYF
NA	TRBJ2-1	TRBD2	TRBV9	TGTGCCAGCAGCGTAGTTATAGCGGGGGGGAATGAGCAGTTCTTC	CASSVVIAGGNEQFF
few	TRBJ2-1	TRBD1	TRBV10-3	TGTGCCATCAGCCGAGCCGGGACAGGGATCTACAATGAGCAGTTCTTC	CAISRAGTGIYNEQFF
NA	TRBJ1-4	NA	TRBV6-5	TGTGCCAGCAGTCTAGGGGGGGTAACTAATGAAAAACTGTTTTTT	CASSLGGVTNEKLFF
NA	TRBJ2-7	TRBD2	TRBV4-3	TGCGCCAGCAGCCAAGCCAGCGGGAGGGCCTGGTCCTACGAGCAGTACTTC	CASSQASGRAWSYEQYF
NA	TRBJ2-6	TRBD1	TRBV5-4	TGTGCCAGCAGAAGGGACAGGGTCACTGGGGCCAACGTCCTGACTTTC	CASRRDRVTGANVLTF
NA	TRBJ2-7	TRBD1	TRBV5-6	TGTGCCAGCAGCCGAAGGGGACAGAGATACGAGCAGTACTTC	CASSRRGQRYEQYF
NA	TRBJ2-7	NA	TRBV7-3	TGTGCCAGCAGCTTAACCAGGGACCGGGCCTACGAGCAGTACTTC	CASSLTRDRAYEQYF
few	TRBJ2-1	TRBD2	TRBV10-1	TGCGCCAGCATCCCAACTAGCGGGGCCAACAATGAGCAGTTCTTC	CASIPTSGANNEQFF
NA	TRBJ2-5	TRBD1	TRBV7-2	TGTGCCAGCAGCTTAGGGGCGTTGACAGGGGGCGCCGGAGAGACCCAGTACTTC	CASSLGALTGGAGETQYF
NA	TRBJ2-5	NA	TRBV30	TGTGCCTGGAGTGTAAGTTTGGAGACCCAGTACTTC	CAWSVSLETQYF
few	TRBJ2-7	TRBD2	TRBV7-2	TGTGCCAGCAGGCGGGGGAGCGGGGTCTCCTACGAGCAGTACTTC	CASRRGSGVSYEQYF
NA	TRBJ2-5	TRBD2	TRBV7-2	TGTGCCAGCAGCACGGGCGGGGGTAACCAAGAGACCCAGTACTTC	CASSTGGGNQETQYF
NA	TRBJ2-1	TRBD2	TRBV11-3	TGTGCCAGCAGTCCCGGGACTAGAACCGACAATGAGCAGTTCTTC	CASSPGTRTDNEQFF
NA	TRBJ1-6	NA	TRBV6-5	TGTGCCAGCAGTTACTCGCAGGGGCCGAATTCACCCCTCCACTTT	CASSYSQGPNSPLHF
NA	TRBJ1-2	NA	TRBV6-5	TGTGCCAGCAGTTACGACAATAGCTATGGCTACACCTTC	CASSYDNSYGYTF
NA	TRBJ2-1	NA	TRBV9	TGTGCCAGCAGCGTACGGGGACCGACCTCCTACAATGAGCAGTTCTTC	CASSVRGPTSYNEQFF
few	TRBJ2-7	NA	TRBV6-5	TGTGCCAGCAGTCCACAGGGAGGGCCCTACGAGCAGTACTTC	CASSPQGGPYEQYF